The source of this TCR beta chain is a study of blood T cell repertoires in COVID-19. Across the study: PBMCs, B-cell-depleted T cells, or T cells provided the cDNA or gDNA that made up the material.

TCRdb keeps only in-frame clones here, not all; method: immunoSEQ multiplex PCR. Seen here are 300,000 to 500,000 clones, 88% observed once, and the top ten hold 0.97%. Input material: PBMCs or T cells enriched from blood (not recorded which). The sequence came from a woman under 40 with acute COVID-19.

CDR3 region: CASTTPGANVLTF. The CDR3 DNA reads TGTGCCAGTACCACTCCTGGGGCCAACGTCCTGACTTTC. The rearrangement uses TRBV19 and TRBJ2-6; D not certain. The V gene's germline CDR1 is LNHDA and CDR2 SQIVND (reference sequence). The CDR3 consists of 13 residues. Trimming left V 7 bases short and J 2 bases short, with 6 bases between.